Listed below are T cell receptor beta chains from one sample, sequenced in a study of PD-1 blockade in classical Hodgkin lymphoma. Here immunoSEQ multiplex PCR was the method, and the copy in TCRdb shows in-frame clones only, minus some. Of under 65,000 clones detected, around 91% appear once; the ten largest clones hold 15%. The source was peripheral blood mononuclear cells (PBMCs), collected at baseline. These receptors were taken from a human donor with classical Hodgkin lymphoma. Both conserved end residues are part of each CDR3. The D gene is left open where the match is weak. Size is omitted from some rows. Given values are once, few, many or a class for expanded clones.

>.|once|TRBJ1-5|TRBV7-2
TGTGCCAGCAGCTTAGGGCAGGGCACGGGACAGCCCCAGCATTTT
CASSLGQGTGQPQHF
>.|.|TRBJ2-7|TRBV5-6
TGTGCCAGCAGCTCCACCTACGAGCAGTACTTC
CASSSTYEQYF
>.|.|TRBJ1-6|TRBV9
TGTGCCAGCAGCGTATCCAGGGGATCACCCCTCCACTTT
CASSVSRGSPLHF
>.|once|TRBJ2-5|TRBV9
TGTGCCAGCAGCGTCAGTGGGGCGGTAGGAGAGACCCAGTACTTC
CASSVSGAVGETQYF
>TRBD1|.|TRBJ2-1|TRBV6-1
TGTGCCAGCAGGCTACCCGGGACAGGGATCAATGAGCAGTTCTTC
CASRLPGTGINEQFF
>.|.|TRBJ1-1|TRBV7-6
TGTGCCAGCAGCTTAGGGGGTCGGGCTGAAGCTTTCTTT
CASSLGGRAEAFF
>.|.|TRBJ1-1|TRBV29-1
TGCAGCGTTTTTTCGACTGATAGGAACACTGAAGCTTTCTTT
CSVFSTDRNTEAFF
>.|.|TRBJ2-7|TRBV5-4
TGTGCCAGCTCGGACAGATCCTACGAGCAGTACTTC
CASSDRSYEQYF
>.|.|TRBJ2-5|TRBV7-2
TGTGCCAGCAGCCCATTGGGGGTTGGAGAGACCCAGTACTTC
CASSPLGVGETQYF
>.|.|TRBJ2-7|TRBV5-1
TGCGCCAGCAGCGTACCCGGGATCTCCTACGAGCAGTACTTC
CASSVPGISYEQYF
>.|.|TRBJ2-1|TRBV5-5
TGTGCCAGCAGCCCTTTCCTCGGCAGGGGCATGATTCTCAATGAGCAGTTCTTC
CASSPFLGRGMILNEQFF
>.|.|TRBJ2-3|TRBV18
TGTGCCAGCTCACCAATGGATACGCAGTATTTT
CASSPMDTQYF
>.|.|TRBJ2-7|TRBV4-1
TGCGCCAGCAGCCCACGGGCAGATACTTCCTACGAGCAGTACTTC
CASSPRADTSYEQYF
>.|.|TRBJ2-5|TRBV7-2
TGTGCCAGCAGCTTAGTGGCAGGGCAGACCCAGTACTTC
CASSLVAGQTQYF
>.|.|TRBJ2-1|TRBV4-1
TGCGCCAGCAGCCCTTCCTCGGGTGAGCAGTTCTTC
CASSPSSGEQFF
>.|.|TRBJ2-3|TRBV7-8
TGTGCCAGCAGCTTATCAGCGCCAGATACGCAGTATTTT
CASSLSAPDTQYF
>.|.|TRBJ2-7|TRBV18
TGTGCCAGCTCACCATCGACTAGATTAAGCGAGCAGTACTTC
CASSPSTRLSEQYF
>.|.|TRBJ2-7|TRBV19
TGTGCCAGTAGCGCCTGGGGGGGCAGGGGCGAGCAGTACTTC
CASSAWGGRGEQYF
>.|.|TRBJ1-1|TRBV5-6
TGTGCCAGCGAAGGCCCGTTAGGTGAAGCTTTCTTT
CASEGPLGEAFF
>.|.|TRBJ2-1|TRBV19
TGTGCCAGTAGCAGGCTCCTCGGGACTTCGTACAATGAGCAGTTCTTC
CASSRLLGTSYNEQFF
>TRBD2|.|TRBJ2-1|TRBV2
TGTGCCAGCAGTGAAGCAGCGGGGGTTTACTACAATGAGCAGTTCTTC
CASSEAAGVYYNEQFF
>.|once|TRBJ2-4|TRBV19
TGTGCCAGTAATTCGATGGTGCTAGCCAAAAACATTCAGTACTTC
CASNSMVLAKNIQYF
>TRBD2|.|TRBJ2-1|TRBV11-2
TGTGCCAGCAGCTTAGATCGAGCGGGGGGGCGGTACAATGAGCAGTTCTTC
CASSLDRAGGRYNEQFF
>TRBD1|.|TRBJ1-1|TRBV6-5
TGTGCCACAGGACAGGGAAACACTGAAGCTTTCTTT
CATGQGNTEAFF
>.|.|TRBJ1-5|TRBV7-9
TGTGCCAGCTCGGGTGGGATGGATCAGCCCCAGCATTTT
CASSGGMDQPQHF
>.|.|TRBJ2-7|TRBV2
TGTGCCAGCTCGCGAGGGCCGGGCTCCTACGAGCAGTACTTC
CASSRGPGSYEQYF
>.|.|TRBJ1-1|TRBV6-1
TGTGCCAGCCCGTCCGGTTACCCCGCTGAAGCTTTCTTT
CASPSGYPAEAFF
>.|once|TRBJ1-3|TRBV7-6
TGTGCCAGCAGCAGAGGAGGGTTTTTGGGAAACACCATATATTTT
CASSRGGFLGNTIYF
>.|.|TRBJ2-7|TRBV2
TGTGCCAGCAGTGGCTACGAGCAGTACTTC
CASSGYEQYF
>.|.|TRBJ2-3|TRBV6-6
TGTGCCAGTCAGTACACAGATACGCAGTATTTT
CASQYTDTQYF
>TRBD2|.|TRBJ2-7|TRBV9
TGTGCCAGCAGCGTCGATAGCGGGGACTACGAGCAGTACTTC
CASSVDSGDYEQYF
>.|.|TRBJ1-1|TRBV18
TGTGCCAGCTCTACCGAGGCCCGATCGACTGAAGCTTTCTTT
CASSTEARSTEAFF
>.|.|TRBJ1-1|TRBV5-4
TGTGCCAGCAGCTTGGACATTCCGAACACTGAAGCTTTCTTT
CASSLDIPNTEAFF
>TRBD1|.|TRBJ2-7|TRBV10-3
TGTGCCACCCTAAGGCCCGGGACAGGGGACTCCTACGAGCAGTACTTC
CATLRPGTGDSYEQYF
>.|.|TRBJ1-6|TRBV5-1
TGCGCCAGCAGCTTGGAACAGGGCGTCTCACCCCTCCACTTT
CASSLEQGVSPLHF
>TRBD1|few|TRBJ1-1|TRBV6-5
TGTGCCAGCGGACAGGGCCCACACACTGAAGCTTTCTTT
CASGQGPHTEAFF
>.|.|TRBJ1-2|TRBV2
TGTGCCAGCAGTGAAGGTTGGTCCCCCGACGACTTCTATGGCTACACCTTC
CASSEGWSPDDFYGYTF
>.|.|TRBJ2-3|TRBV5-1
TGCGCCAGCAGCCCTCAATGGACAGCCCCATCAGATACGCAGTATTTT
CASSPQWTAPSDTQYF
>.|.|TRBJ1-4|TRBV2
TGTGCCAGCAGTTCTCAGGGCCCGAATGAAAAACTGTTTTTT
CASSSQGPNEKLFF
>.|.|TRBJ2-2|TRBV5-6
TGTGCCAGCAGCTCACAGCGAGACACCGGGGAGCTGTTTTTT
CASSSQRDTGELFF
>.|.|TRBJ2-3|TRBV5-1
TGCGCCAGCAGCTTGGAGGGGCAGACTAATCCGACGCAGTATTTT
CASSLEGQTNPTQYF
>.|.|TRBJ2-5|TRBV5-1
TGCGCCAGCAGCCCCGAACCTAATCAGACAGGAGAGACCCAGTACTTC
CASSPEPNQTGETQYF
>TRBD1|.|TRBJ2-7|TRBV19
TGTGCCAGTAGGGACAGGGTAAACGAGCAGTACTTC
CASRDRVNEQYF
>.|once|TRBJ2-2|TRBV30
TGTGCGCTGGGGAGCGGGGAGCTGTTTTTT
CALGSGELFF
>.|.|TRBJ2-5|TRBV7-9
TGTGCCAGCAGCTTAATTTCGGAGACCCAGTACTTC
CASSLISETQYF
>TRBD1|.|TRBJ1-2|TRBV6-6
TGTGCCAGCAGTTACCCGGACCCGGGACAGTCCTATGGCTACACCTTC
CASSYPDPGQSYGYTF
>.|.|TRBJ1-1|TRBV5-5
TGTGCCAGCAGCCTAGACATGAACACTGAAGCTTTCTTT
CASSLDMNTEAFF
>.|.|TRBJ2-5|TRBV6-5
TGTGCCAGCAGATTAGGACAGACCCCTTCGGAGACCCAGTACTTC
CASRLGQTPSETQYF
>.|.|TRBJ2-7|TRBV27
TGTGCCAGCAGTCCCGAGGTTGTCCCCTACGAGCAGTACTTC
CASSPEVVPYEQYF
>.|.|TRBJ1-5|TRBV7-9
TGTGCCAGCAGCCCCAGGCGGACGGAAATATATCAGCCCCAGCATTTT
CASSPRRTEIYQPQHF
>TRBD1|.|TRBJ2-4|TRBV7-2
TGTGCCAGCACCCGGACAGGGGACGAAAACATTCAGTACTTC
CASTRTGDENIQYF